Presented here are 6 T cell receptor beta chains from one specimen sequenced in a study of blood T cell repertoires in COVID-19. Profiled with immunoSEQ multiplex PCR; TCRdb holds only in-frame clones, not every one. Seen here are 140,000 or so clones, around 83% observed once, and the top ten hold around 3%. The sequenced sample was peripheral blood. These receptors were obtained from a woman older than 75 with acute or convalescent COVID-19.

J is TRBJ2-7 and V is TRBV19; 7 bases are shared with TRBD2. Per germline, CDR1 LNHDA and CDR2 SQIVND (reference sequence). The CDR3 covers 14 residues. The trim removed 3 bases at V and 3 bases at J, leaving 5 bases unmatched. The CDR3 is CASSIAGVFYEQYF. DNA of the CDR3: TGTGCCAGTAGTATCGCGGGGGTCTTCTACGAGCAGTACTTC. The full variable domain, rest sourced from reference TRBV19 and TRBJ2-7, is DGGITQSPKYLFRKEGQNVTLSCEQNLNHDAMYWYRQDPGQGLRLIYYSQIVNDFQKGDIAEGYSVSREKKESFPLTVTSAQKNPTAFYLCASSIAGVFYEQYFGPGTRLTVT.

The chain links TRBV6-4 to TRBJ1-4; D perhaps matches TRBD1 (5 bases). This CDR3 comprises 14 residues. V was shortened by 2 bases and J by 4 bases, with 8 bases between the two germline ends. The germline V gene encodes CDR1 MRHNA and CDR2 SNTAGT. The DNA for the CDR3 is TGTGCCAGCAGTGACAGGGGCTTTAATGAAAAACTGTTTTTT. Residues: CASSDRGFNEKLFF.

This clone was observed once. This chain's CDR3 is CASSQDPADTQYF. The CDR3 coding sequence is TGCGCCAGCAGCCAAGATCCCGCAGATACGCAGTATTTT. The chain is built from TRBV4-3 and TRBJ2-3; no clear D. This CDR3 spans 13 amino acids. Between the trimmed V and J ends, which lost 0 bases and 4 bases, there was a span of 5 bases. Germline-derived CDR1 and CDR2 are LGHNA and YSLEER.

The chain links TRBV11-2 to TRBJ2-7; the match to TRBD1 covers 7 bases. The CDR3 loop spans 15 amino acids. Germline CDR1 and CDR2: SGHAT and FQNNGV. V lost 5 bases and J lost 2; bases outside the gene matches: 9. The chain's CDR3 is CASSHQRDSPYEQYF. As DNA, the CDR3 is TGTGCCAGCAGCCATCAACGGGACAGTCCCTACGAGCAGTACTTC.

The rearrangement links TRBV14 to TRBJ1-1, with 7 positions matching TRBD1. Germline trimming cut 0 bases from V and 7 bases from J; bases unmatched to any gene: 20. The CDR3 has 19 residues. CDR1 is SGHDN and CDR2 is FVKESK in the germline V gene. The chain's CDR3 is CASSQETFLGARGKIEAFF. The CDR3 DNA reads TGTGCCAGCAGCCAAGAAACCTTCTTGGGGGCCAGGGGGAAGATTGAAGCTTTCTTT.

J is TRBJ1-1 and V is TRBV3-1 (or the pseudogene TRBV3-2); tentative D call: TRBD1 (6 bases). The CDR3 is 15 residues long. With 6 bases removed from V and 1 base from J, the gap between germline ends came to 15 bases. Germline-derived CDR1 and CDR2 are LGHDT and YNNKEL (reference sequence). The chain's CDR3 is CASRFGYRANTEAFF. The CDR3 DNA reads as TGTGCCAGCAGGTTCGGCTACAGGGCGAACACTGAAGCTTTCTTT.